This note documents a single TCR beta chain sequence. Its antigen is unidentified. TCRdb fed the reads into MiXCR, producing one record per CDR3 protein. The profile shows approximately 390,000 distinct CDR3 sequences, about 35% of them singletons. The data derive from a study of T cell repertoires in cytomegalovirus infection. Whole-study context: The authors relied on CMV epitopes, both recently identified HLA-C-restricted and well-studied HLA-B-restricted. Public TCR beta signatures were indicative of both CMV infection and a matching HLA type. General observations from the study: Summed frequency of public TCR beta families distinguished CMV carriers with the relevant HLA. Across the ex vivo response, the dominant clonotypes were HLA-C-restricted CMV-specific TCR beta clonotypes.

This CDR3 spans 16 amino acids. J gave up 2 bases and V 2 bases, and 5 bases lay outside the gene matches. CDR1 is SGHDT, CDR2 YYEEEE, per germline. The chain carries TRBV5-6 and TRBJ2-3; 10 bases align to TRBD2. The specimen comprised cultured PBMCs, sampled from culture after CMV antigen stimulation. The origin of this receptor is a human donor in good health (CMV status not recorded). Some clones in this sample may be carry-over from other donors' samples. The CDR3 DNA reads as TGTGCCAGCAGCTTCGTTACTAGCGGGGTCACAGATACGCAGTATTTT. Its translation: CASSFVTSGVTDTQYF.